Sequencing of this T cell receptor beta chain was carried out in a study of neurological immune-mediated disorders. The CDR3 is 14 residues long. Trimming removed 0 bases at V and 5 bases at J, with 10 bases between. The germline V gene has CDR1 SEHNR and CDR2 FQNEAQ (reference sequence). This clonotype was found many times. The antigen remains undetermined. The team produced cDNA through 5'RACE using 10-nucleotide random UMIs. Each CDR3 protein gets one entry after TCRdb re-called the 5' RACE reads with MiXCR. The data show approximately 47,000 distinct CDR3 sequences, roughly 13% seen once. Study observations and caveats: HTLV-1-associated myelopathy had the most TCR clonal expansion, and multiple sclerosis had the least, less than healthy controls. Expanded clones shared no CDR3 amino acid sequences across subjects, suggesting private repertoires in all groups.

Time point here: longitudinal time-point 3. This TCR came from a male donor with HTLV-1-associated myelopathy (HAM/TSP). Sequencing was done on a sample of PBMCs. The chain joins TRBV7-9 to TRBJ1-1, with D unclear. CDR3 protein: CASSLALLGTEAFF. The CDR3 bases are TGTGCCAGCAGCTTAGCCCTTTTGGGGACTGAAGCTTTCTTT.